Presented here are 6 T cell receptor beta chains from one specimen sequenced in a study of response to subunit inactivated influenza vaccine. TCRdb re-derived calls from the RT-PCR reads in MiXCR, one entry per CDR3 protein. The sample contains around 750,000 distinct CDR3 sequences, approximately 21% of which appear only once. Source: PBMCs from blood, taken around 5 days after vaccination. Receptor source: a man between 50 and 59 years old who received an inactivated influenza vaccine.

This clonotype was observed a single time. The chain is built from TRBV12-3 or TRBV12-4 and TRBJ1-4, with a weak D call TRBD1 (5 bases). Trimming took off 3 bases at V and 8 bases at J, with 16 bases between the two ends. The CDR3 consists of 15 residues. The CDR3 DNA follows: TGTGCCAGCAGTTTTTGGGGCAGGGAATCCGAAAAACTGTTTTTT. Amino acid sequence: CASSFWGRESEKLFF.

This clonotype was observed a few times. V gene TRBV20-1 combines with J gene TRBJ2-7; D call uncertain. This CDR3 has 12 residues. V was shortened by 1 base and J by 2 bases, with 6 bases between the two germline ends. Germline loops: CDR1 DFQATT, CDR2 SNEGSKA (reference sequence). The CDR3 nucleotides read TGCAGTGCTAGAGCCGTTACCTACGAGCAGTACTTC. Its translation: CSARAVTYEQYF.

In this sample, this clonotype turned up a few times. The gene calls are TRBV12-3 or TRBV12-4 and TRBJ2-5; 14 bases are shared with TRBD2. J lost 5 bases, V lost 5 bases, and 10 bases had no gene match. This CDR3 is 17 amino acids long. CDR3 nucleotides: TGTGCCAGCAGTGCCGGGACTAGCGGGAGTCGGATGGAGACCCAGTACTTC. This gives the protein CASSAGTSGSRMETQYF.

The table lists this clonotype with many counts. The CDR3: CASSLGTGYGYTF. DNA for the CDR3: TGTGCCAGCAGTTTAGGTACAGGATATGGCTACACCTTC. V usage is TRBV12-3 or TRBV12-4 and J usage is TRBJ1-2; maybe TRBD1 (5 bases). The CDR3 runs 13 residues. Between the trimmed V and J ends, which lost 1 base and 5 bases, there was a span of 8 bases.

CDR3 sequence reads: CASSFGEFLGGEQFF. The CDR3 region has the DNA TGTGCCAGCAGCTTTGGGGAGTTTCTCGGAGGTGAGCAGTTCTTC. The chain joins TRBV7-9 to TRBJ2-1, with D maybe TRBD2 (5 bases). V lost 3 bases to trimming and J lost 9 bases, with 18 bases between them. CDR1 SEHNR and CDR2 FQNEAQ come from the germline V gene (reference sequence). The CDR3 length is 15 residues.

The V gene is TRBV19, the J gene TRBJ1-5, with 7 bases aligning to TRBD1. The germline CDR1 and CDR2 sequences are LNHDA and SQIVND (reference sequence). This CDR3 has 13 amino acids. V trimming: 8 bases; J trimming: 5 bases; junction bases outside the gene matches: 6. CDR3 loop: CASEDRTHQPQHF. As DNA, the CDR3 is TGTGCCAGTGAGGACAGGACGCATCAGCCCCAGCATTTT.